This T cell receptor beta chain was recorded in a study of T cells in Graves' hyperthyroidism and ophthalmopathy. The V gene lost 7 bases and the J gene lost 7 bases, with 13 bases spanning the gap. Germline loops: CDR1 MNHNS, CDR2 SASEGT. The CDR3 has 12 amino acids. Exclusions: uncontrolled infection, other autoimmune disease, pregnancy, lactation. Researchers amplified the TCR beta CDR3 regions from RNA transcripts. First-round RT-PCR of the TCR CDR3 relied on the HTBI primer set. In TCRdb, the multiplex PCR reads were re-called with MiXCR into one record per CDR3 protein. The sample consists of about 290,000 distinct CDR3 sequences, 15% to 20% of them appearing once.

Sequencing was done on a sample of blood. V and J are TRBV6-1 and TRBJ2-5; the D gene is possibly TRBD2 (5 bases). This TCR was sampled from a man aged 50-59 years with Graves' ophthalmopathy. The DNA for the CDR3 is TGTGCCAGCAAGGGCCCGGGAAGGACCCAGTACTTC. This translates into CASKGPGRTQYF.